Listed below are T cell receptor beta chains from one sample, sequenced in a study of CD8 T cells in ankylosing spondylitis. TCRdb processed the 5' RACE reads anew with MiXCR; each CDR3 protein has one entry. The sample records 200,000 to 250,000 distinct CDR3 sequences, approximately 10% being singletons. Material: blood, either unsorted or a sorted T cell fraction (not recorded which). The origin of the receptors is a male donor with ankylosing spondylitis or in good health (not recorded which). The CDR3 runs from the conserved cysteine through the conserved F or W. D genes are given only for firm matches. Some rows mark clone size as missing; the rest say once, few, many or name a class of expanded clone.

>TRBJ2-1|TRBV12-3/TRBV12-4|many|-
TGTGCCAGCAGCGCCACGGTACATGAGCAGTTCTTC
CASSATVHEQFF
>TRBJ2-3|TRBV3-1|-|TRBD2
TGTGCCAGCAGCCTCGCTAGCGGGGGGCCCACAGATACGCAGTATTTT
CASSLASGGPTDTQYF
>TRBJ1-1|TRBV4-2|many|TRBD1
TGTGCCAGCAGCCCTACCCTCTCGGACAGGGCGGGTGAAGCTTTCTTT
CASSPTLSDRAGEAFF
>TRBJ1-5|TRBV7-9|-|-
TGTGCCAGCGGGAAAGGACAGAATAGCAATCAGCCCCAGCATTTT
CASGKGQNSNQPQHF
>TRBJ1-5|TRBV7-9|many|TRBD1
TGTGCCAGCAGCTTAGAATTTTCAGGGGGCGGGCAGCCCCAGCATTTT
CASSLEFSGGGQPQHF
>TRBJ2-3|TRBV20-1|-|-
TGCAGTGCTCCCCGGGGGGCCTCCGACGGGGCAGATACGCAGTATTTT
CSAPRGASDGADTQYF
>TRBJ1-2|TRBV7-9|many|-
TGTGCCAGCAGCTTAGCAGGGTCTAACTATGGCTACACCTTC
CASSLAGSNYGYTF
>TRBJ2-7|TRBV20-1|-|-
TGCAGTGCGATTCAGGGATCTTCGTCCTACGAGCAGTACTTC
CSAIQGSSSYEQYF
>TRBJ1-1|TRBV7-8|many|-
TGTGCCAGCAGCTTAGAGGGCGGGCGGGTGAACACTGAAGCTTTCTTT
CASSLEGGRVNTEAFF
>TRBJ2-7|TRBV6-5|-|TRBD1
TGTGCCAGCAGTTACGGGGACAGGAGACCCGAGCTGTACTTC
CASSYGDRRPELYF
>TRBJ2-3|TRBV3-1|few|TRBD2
TGTGCCAGCAGCCAAGATTCCCAGCGGGGGGCCGGCACAGATACGCAGTATTTT
CASSQDSQRGAGTDTQYF
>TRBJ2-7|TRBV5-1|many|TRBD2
TGCGCCAGCAGCTTGGAATTAGCGGGGTCAGTATTTGGTTACGAGCAGTACTTC
CASSLELAGSVFGYEQYF
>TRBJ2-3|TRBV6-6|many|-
TGTGCCAGCAGTCCGGACGGGTCAGATACGCAGTATTTT
CASSPDGSDTQYF
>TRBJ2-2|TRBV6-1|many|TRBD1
TGTGCCAGCAGGGGACAGCCGAACACCGGGGAGCTGTTTTTT
CASRGQPNTGELFF
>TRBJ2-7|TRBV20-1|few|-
TGCAGTGCTAGAGATGGGGGCTCGACTAGCTACGAGCAGTACTTC
CSARDGGSTSYEQYF
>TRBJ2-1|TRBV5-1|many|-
TGCGCCAGCAGCGGGACCCCAGATAGGGTTTCCAATGAGCAGTTCTTC
CASSGTPDRVSNEQFF
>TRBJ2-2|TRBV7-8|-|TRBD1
TGTGCCAGCAGCACAGGGGGAGGGGAGCTGTTTTTT
CASSTGGGELFF
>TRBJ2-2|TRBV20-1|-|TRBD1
TGCAGTGCGACCGGGACAGGGGTCACCGGGGAGCTGTTTTTT
CSATGTGVTGELFF
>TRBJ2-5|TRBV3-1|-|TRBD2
TGTGCCAGCTTCTCACCGGGACTAGCGGGAAACCAAGAGACCCAGTACTTC
CASFSPGLAGNQETQYF
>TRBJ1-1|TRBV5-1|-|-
TGCGCCAGCAATCAGGGTGGCAACCTCGGGGTTGGGGCTTTCTTT
CASNQGGNLGVGAFF
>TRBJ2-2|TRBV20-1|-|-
TGCAGTGCCCATCACGCAGAAGTCCCGTCCTCGAACACCGGGGAGCTGTTTTTT
CSAHHAEVPSSNTGELFF
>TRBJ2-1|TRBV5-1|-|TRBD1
TGCGCCAGCAGCTTGTGGATACTTGGACAGGGGAGCTCCTACAATGAGCAGTTCTTC
CASSLWILGQGSSYNEQFF
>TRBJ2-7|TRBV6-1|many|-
TGTGCCAGCACCCGTCAGGGGGGGATATACGAGCAGTACTTC
CASTRQGGIYEQYF
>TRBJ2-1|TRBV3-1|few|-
TGTGCCAGCAGCCTAGTCCAAGGGATGGGGAATGAGCAGTTCTTC
CASSLVQGMGNEQFF
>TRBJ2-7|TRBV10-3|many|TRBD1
TGTGCCATCAGTGAAATACAGGGGAGCGAGCAGTACTTC
CAISEIQGSEQYF
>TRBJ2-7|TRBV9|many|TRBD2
TGTGCCAGCAGCGTGGGACTAGCGGAAGCCTACGAGCAGTACTTC
CASSVGLAEAYEQYF
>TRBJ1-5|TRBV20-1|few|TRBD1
TGCAGTGCTAGAGAAGGGGACAGGAGGGGCAATCAGCCCCAGCATTTT
CSAREGDRRGNQPQHF
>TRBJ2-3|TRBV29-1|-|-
TGCAGCGCTAACCCAGATACGCAGTATTTT
CSANPDTQYF
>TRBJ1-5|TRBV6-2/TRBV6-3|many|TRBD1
TGTGCCAGCACCAGGGGGGACCAGCAGCCCCAGCATTTT
CASTRGDQQPQHF
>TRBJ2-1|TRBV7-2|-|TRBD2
TGTGCCAGCAGCTTAGTGAGCGGGGACAATGAGCAGTTCTTC
CASSLVSGDNEQFF
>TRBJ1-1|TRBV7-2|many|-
TGTGCCAGCAGCTTAGGGCCGCCGACTGAAGCTTTCTTT
CASSLGPPTEAFF
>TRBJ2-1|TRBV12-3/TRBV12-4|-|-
TGTGCCAGCAGTTTAGCTGGGGTCTACAATGAGCAGTTCTTC
CASSLAGVYNEQFF
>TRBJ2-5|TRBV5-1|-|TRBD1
TGCGCCAGCAGCCAAAGGGACAGGGGGTCAGAGACCCAGTACTTC
CASSQRDRGSETQYF
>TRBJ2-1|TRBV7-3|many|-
TGTGCCAGCAGCTTATTGAGGGACTCCTACAATGAGCAGTTCTTC
CASSLLRDSYNEQFF
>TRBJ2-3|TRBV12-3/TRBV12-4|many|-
TGTGCCAGCAGTCTAAGCATGGATACGCAGTATTTT
CASSLSMDTQYF
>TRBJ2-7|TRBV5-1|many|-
TGCGCCAGCAGCCCGTTAGGACAAGGGGAGCAGTACTTC
CASSPLGQGEQYF
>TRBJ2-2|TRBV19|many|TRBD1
TGTGCCAGTAGTATTGGACAGGTGAACACCGGGGAGCTGTTTTTT
CASSIGQVNTGELFF
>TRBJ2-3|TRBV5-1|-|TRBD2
TGCGCCAGCAGCCCTTTTGAGCGGGGGGGGACAGATACGCAGTATTTT
CASSPFERGGTDTQYF
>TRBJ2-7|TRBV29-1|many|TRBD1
TGCAGCGTGACCCGGACAGGGGCCTACGAGCAGTACTTC
CSVTRTGAYEQYF
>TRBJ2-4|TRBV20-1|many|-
TGCAGTGCCCGACTAGTATCCCTAAACATTCAGTACTTC
CSARLVSLNIQYF
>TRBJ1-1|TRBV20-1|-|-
TGCAGTGCTAGGGGGGGAGATTGGTACACTGAAGCTTTCTTT
CSARGGDWYTEAFF
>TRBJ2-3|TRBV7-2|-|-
TGTGCCAGCAGCTTAGGACGCACAGATACGCAGTATTTT
CASSLGRTDTQYF
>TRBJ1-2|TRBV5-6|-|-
TGTGCCAGCAGCTTAACGGGGTATGGCTACCCCTTC
CASSLTGYGYPF
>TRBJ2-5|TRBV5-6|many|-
TGTGCCAGCAACTTGCGGGTACAAGAGACCCAGTACTTC
CASNLRVQETQYF
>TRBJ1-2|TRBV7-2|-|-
TGTGCCAGCAGCCCGGGATCCAATAATGGCTACACCTTC
CASSPGSNNGYTF
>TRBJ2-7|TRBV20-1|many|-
TGCAGTGCCCATCCGGGGTTTGGGCAGACCATCTACGAGCAGTACTTC
CSAHPGFGQTIYEQYF
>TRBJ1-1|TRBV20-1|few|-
TGCAGTGCTAGGGGGGGCGGGAGTGCGACTGAAGCTTTCTTT
CSARGGGSATEAFF
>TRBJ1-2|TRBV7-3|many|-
TGTGCCAGCAGCCTAAACGGTGGGACGGCCAGAGATGGCTACACCTTC
CASSLNGGTARDGYTF
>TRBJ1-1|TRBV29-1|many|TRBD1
TGCAGCGCTAGGACAGGGAGGAACACTGAAGCTTTCTTT
CSARTGRNTEAFF
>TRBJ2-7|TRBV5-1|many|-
TGCGCCAGCAGCTTGTCGAGGGAGGAGGTAAACGAGCAGTACTTC
CASSLSREEVNEQYF
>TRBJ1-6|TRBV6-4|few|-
TGTGCCAGCAGTGAGGGGGATAATTCACCCCTCCACTTT
CASSEGDNSPLHF
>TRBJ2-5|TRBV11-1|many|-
TGTGCCAGCAGCGCCGGAATCCTCTCAGGGGTCGGCGCAGAGACCCAGTACTTC
CASSAGILSGVGAETQYF
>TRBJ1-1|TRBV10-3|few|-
TGTGCCATCAGTGAACCGGGTGCCGCGAACACTGAAGCTTTCTTT
CAISEPGAANTEAFF
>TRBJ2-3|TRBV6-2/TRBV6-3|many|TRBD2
TGTGCCAGCAGTTACTCGAGCCGGCCTAGCGGTGCAGATACGCAGTATTTT
CASSYSSRPSGADTQYF
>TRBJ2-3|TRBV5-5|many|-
TGTGCCAGCAGCTTAAGAGAAGAGCAGTATTTT
CASSLREEQYF